This T cell receptor beta chain was captured in a study of blood T cell repertoires in COVID-19. Study-level background: The origin of the acute and convalescent COVID-19 samples was the United States, Italy and Spain. In each case, the material was cDNA or gDNA derived from T cells, B-cell-depleted T cells, or PBMCs.

V was pared by 4 bases and J by 4 bases, with 9 bases between. From germline, CDR1 is SGHNT and CDR2 YYREEE (reference sequence). This CDR3 contains 13 residues. Per the original data handling: Nucleated cell number was recorded as an estimate derived from reference gene primer amplification. Sequenced by immunoSEQ multiplex PCR; TCRdb stores in-frame clones only, minus some. The V and J calls and clone size come from that table; D and trimming were worked out from the DNA. The repertoire holds fewer than 350,000 clones, 86% seen once, with around 12% in the top ten. Patients from Seattle were sampled longitudinally, starting during active infection.

The origin of this receptor is a woman aged 65 to 85 with COVID-19, enrolled during active disease. V usage is TRBV5-4 and J usage is TRBJ1-3; a possible D gene is TRBD1 (6 bases). Sequences were obtained from peripheral blood. The CDR3 nucleotides are TGTGCCAGCAGCCCGACAGGCGGAAACACCATATATTTT. Protein: CASSPTGGNTIYF.